One sample yielded the 27 T cell receptor beta chains listed below, sequenced in a study of cytomegalovirus exposure and HLA in healthy donors. Use of 60 Vbeta and 13 Jbeta primers characterized the PCR. The data were produced by immunoSEQ multiplex PCR, yet TCRdb's version contains in-frame clones alone and is incomplete. In the table there are 100,000 to 150,000 clones, 81% of which are singletons. The sequenced material came from PBMCs. All receptors derive from a young man in good health and CMV-seronegative.

This chain links TRBV27 with TRBJ2-1; D is perhaps TRBD2 (6 bases). The CDR3 is 14 amino acids. The V gene's germline CDR1 is MNHEY and CDR2 SMNVEV (reference sequence). Trimming took 3 bases from V and 2 from J, leaving 8 bases between them. This chain's CDR3 is CASSFLATYNEQFF. The CDR3 region has the DNA TGTGCCAGCAGTTTCCTAGCGACCTACAATGAGCAGTTCTTC.

This chain connects TRBV7-9 to TRBJ1-1; D may be TRBD1 (6 bases). Per the germline V gene, CDR1 is SEHNR and CDR2 is FQNEAQ (reference sequence). The CDR3 consists of 12 residues. Trimming took off 5 bases at V and 11 bases at J, with 15 bases between the two ends. CDR3 coding DNA: TGTGCCAGCAGCCCGGGGCGGCAGGGGGCTTTCTTT. Its translation: CASSPGRQGAFF.

This clone was detected a few times. The rearrangement joins TRBV27 to TRBJ2-7, with 14 bases fitting TRBD2. The germline V gene encodes CDR1 MNHEY and CDR2 SMNVEV (reference sequence). This CDR3 is built from 17 residues. Losses at the gene ends were 3 bases for V and 5 bases for J; bases not matched to a gene: 9. CDR3 sequence: CASSLGGLAGGVDEQYF. The CDR3 DNA sequence: TGTGCCAGCAGTTTGGGTGGACTAGCGGGGGGTGTCGACGAGCAGTACTTC.

CDR3 nucleotide sequence: TGCGCCAGCAGTCTAGCGGGGGGGCCTGGAAATGAGCAGTTCTTC. It codes for CASSLAGGPGNEQFF. This rearrangement joins TRBV5-1 to TRBJ2-1, with TRBD2 matching over 12 bases. From germline, CDR1 is SGHRS and CDR2 YFSETQ. CDR3 length: 15 amino acids. V lost 5 bases, J lost 7 bases, and 7 bases stayed unmatched. Looking up the rest from reference TRBV5-1 and TRBJ2-1 gives the full variable domain: KAGVTQTPRYLIKTRGQQVTLSCSPISGHRSVSWYQQTPGQGLQFLFEYFSETQRNKGNFPGRFSGRQFSNSRSEMNVSTLELGDSALYLCASSLAGGPGNEQFFGPGTRLTVL.

The chain recombines TRBV2 with TRBJ2-4, with D maybe TRBD2 (6 bases). The V gene lost 4 bases and the J gene lost 0 bases, with 10 bases spanning the gap. Germline CDR1 is SNHLY and CDR2 is FYNNEI. The CDR3 totals 15 residues. CDR3 sequence: CASSAPGGAKNIQYF. DNA for the CDR3: TGTGCCAGCAGTGCACCCGGGGGAGCCAAAAACATTCAGTACTTC.

The chain joins TRBV19 to TRBJ2-7, with TRBD1 identical over 9 bases. Germline lookup yields CDR1 LNHDA and CDR2 SQIVND (reference sequence). V gave up 6 bases and J gave up 2 bases; unmatched junction bases: 5. The CDR3 covers 14 residues. CDR3 loop: CASSGTGMTYEQYF. The CDR3 DNA follows: TGTGCCAGTAGCGGGACAGGGATGACCTACGAGCAGTACTTC.

V gene TRBV5-6 combines with J gene TRBJ2-1; 10 positions match TRBD1. There are 15 residues in the CDR3. Germline assignment: CDR1 SGHDT and CDR2 YYEEEE. Trimming at V came to 3 bases and at J to 6 bases, leaving 6 bases not matched to a gene. The CDR3 reads CASSSGQGVVNEQFF. Here the CDR3 DNA reads TGTGCCAGCAGCTCCGGACAGGGGGTGGTCAATGAGCAGTTCTTC.

This sequence joins TRBV18 and TRBJ1-2, with 10 nucleotides matching TRBD1. The V segment lost 0 bases and the J segment 1 base; nucleotides outside the gene matches: 11. Germline CDR1 and CDR2: KGHSH and LQKENI. The CDR3 is 19 residues long. CDR3 residues: CASSPPSGQGYGGNYGYTF. The CDR3, as DNA: TGTGCCAGCTCACCACCGTCGGGACAGGGGTACGGGGGTAACTATGGCTACACCTTC.

The V and J genes are TRBV4-3 and TRBJ2-3; 9 nucleotides agree with TRBD2. Germline loops: CDR1 LGHNA, CDR2 YSLEER. V lost 2 bases, J lost 6 bases, and 21 bases stayed unmatched. There are 20 residues in the CDR3. Written as DNA, the CDR3 is TGCGCCAGCAGCCAAATCAGCAGTAGCGGGGGAATGGGAAGGTGGGATACGCAGTATTTT. It is translated as CASSQISSSGGMGRWDTQYF.

The rearrangement links TRBV4-2 to TRBJ2-5; 9 bases agree with TRBD1. The J call may be faulty, since TRBJ2-7 better matches the DNA end. The CDR3 loop spans 15 amino acids. From germline, CDR1 is LGHNA and CDR2 YNFKEQ. The CDR3 loop is CASSLAGTGPYEQYF. CDR3 in DNA: TGTGCCAGCAGTCTGGCGGGGACAGGGCCCTACGAGCAGTACTTC.

This sequence joins TRBV2 and TRBJ2-7, with D unresolved. The CDR3 runs to 14 residues. V was pared by 4 bases and J by 6 bases, with 16 bases between. Per germline, CDR1 SNHLY and CDR2 FYNNEI. CDR3 in DNA: TGTGCCAGCAGTGGGATTAGGCCCTCGGGCGAGCAGTACTTC. Residues: CASSGIRPSGEQYF.

CDR3 nucleotides: TGTGCCAGCAGTGGTAGCGGGGACCGCCTCGAGCAGTACTTC. Its protein is CASSGSGDRLEQYF. V gene TRBV2 combines with J gene TRBJ2-7, with 8 positions matching TRBD2. Germline CDR1 reads SNHLY; CDR2 reads FYNNEI. The V segment lost 4 bases and the J segment 6 bases; nucleotides outside the gene matches: 8. The CDR3 runs 14 residues.

The chain combines TRBV11-2 with TRBJ1-4; TRBD1 aligns across 9 bases. Germline CDR1 is SGHAT and CDR2 is FQNNGV. The J segment lost 3 bases and the V segment lost 2 bases, leaving 7 bases of the junction unmatched. The CDR3 is 17 residues long. CDR3 coding DNA: TGTGCCAGCAGCTTAACAGGGGGCGGGCCGCCTAATGAAAAACTGTTTTTT. It yields the protein CASSLTGGGPPNEKLFF.

The chain joins TRBV21-1 to TRBJ1-1; the table's TRBD1 call for D was not verified on the DNA. TRBV21-1 is classified as a pseudogene. The CDR3 has 14 amino acids. CDR3 DNA sequence: TGTGCCAGCAGGCCCGGGACAGAGAACACTGAAGCTTTCTTT. It is translated as CASRPGTENTEAFF.

V usage is TRBV5-6 and J usage is TRBJ2-7; D uncertain. The CDR3 length is 15 residues. In germline, CDR1 is SGHDT, CDR2 YYEEEE. V lost 3 bases and J 6 bases, leaving 19 bases between the germline ends. The CDR3 bases are TGTGCCAGCAGCTACTCCAGCCCGGCCAGGCGCGAGCAGTACTTC. It codes for CASSYSSPARREQYF.

CDR3 in DNA: TGTGCCAGCAGTTTCAGACAGGGACGCACAGATACGCAGTATTTT. Its translation is CASSFRQGRTDTQYF. The V call is TRBV27, the J call TRBJ2-3; 7 nucleotides agree with TRBD1. In germline, CDR1 is MNHEY, CDR2 SMNVEV (reference sequence). Trimming at V came to 3 bases and at J to 1 base, leaving 4 bases not matched to a gene. The CDR3 covers 15 residues.

The chain links TRBV6-1 to TRBJ1-4; 7 nucleotides agree with TRBD1. The CDR3 sequence is 15 residues long. CDR1 and CDR2 from the germline V gene are MNHNS and SASEGT. V trimming: 2 bases; J trimming: 3 bases; junction bases outside the gene matches: 3. CDR3 in amino acids: CASSETQGANEKLFF. Written as DNA, the CDR3 is TGTGCCAGCAGTGAAACGCAGGGGGCTAATGAAAAACTGTTTTTT.

The chain links TRBV19 to TRBJ1-2, with D hard to call. Deletions cut 8 bases from V and 1 base from J, with 11 bases between. Germline V gene lookup returns CDR1 LNHDA and CDR2 SQIVND (reference sequence). This CDR3 is 13 amino acids long. The DNA of the CDR3 is TGTGCCAGTGCGCCCGGACTTAACTATGGCTACACCTTC. Amino acid sequence: CASAPGLNYGYTF. Based on the CDR3 plus reference TRBV19 and TRBJ1-2, the full variable domain is DGGITQSPKYLFRKEGQNVTLSCEQNLNHDAMYWYRQDPGQGLRLIYYSQIVNDFQKGDIAEGYSVSREKKESFPLTVTSAQKNPTAFYLCASAPGLNYGYTFGSGTRLTVV.

The chain carries TRBV5-6 and TRBJ1-1, with a possible D match to TRBD1 (5 bases). V lost 2 bases, J lost 0 bases, and 11 bases lay in between. CDR1 is SGHDT and CDR2 is YYEEEE in the germline V gene. The CDR3 contains 15 residues. CDR3 region: CASSFGGELNTEAFF. The CDR3 DNA reads TGTGCCAGCAGCTTTGGGGGGGAACTGAACACTGAAGCTTTCTTT. Filled out from reference TRBV5-6 and TRBJ1-1, the complete variable domain reads DAGVTQSPTHLIKTRGQQVTLRCSPKSGHDTVSWYQQALGQGPQFIFQYYEEEERQRGNFPDRFSGHQFPNYSSELNVNALLLGDSALYLCASSFGGELNTEAFFGQGTRLTVV.

In this sample, this clone turned up once. The chain recombines TRBV9 with TRBJ2-4; the match to TRBD2 covers 13 bases. The CDR3 is 15 residues long. Trimming at V came to 3 bases and at J to 7 bases, leaving 4 bases not matched to a gene. Germline CDR1 is SGDLS and CDR2 is YYNGEE. For the CDR3, the DNA is TGTGCCAGCAGCGGGACTAGCGGGGGTTGGAACATTCAGTACTTC. Amino acid sequence: CASSGTSGGWNIQYF.

This clone was observed a handful of times. V usage is TRBV6-5 and J usage is TRBJ1-1; D is ambiguous. Looked up from germline, CDR1 is MNHEY and CDR2 is SVGAGI. Deletions cut 0 bases from V and 1 base from J, with 9 bases between. There are 15 residues in the CDR3. This CDR3 is CASSYSGGSNTEAFF. In DNA form, the CDR3 reads TGTGCCAGCAGTTACTCGGGAGGTTCGAACACTGAAGCTTTCTTT.

V usage is TRBV27 and J usage is TRBJ2-5; a possible D gene is TRBD2 (5 bases). The assigned J gene may be wrong: the sequence end matches TRBJ2-7 better. CDR3 length: 15 residues. CDR1 MNHEY and CDR2 SMNVEV come from the germline V gene (reference sequence). Here the CDR3 DNA reads TGTGCCAGCAGTTTAAACGGGATAGAGGGCTACGAGCAGTACTTC. Residues: CASSLNGIEGYEQYF.

The V call is TRBV27, the J call TRBJ2-1, with 7 bases fitting TRBD1. Unmatched junction bases numbered 13, after V lost 6 bases and J lost 5 bases. The germline gives CDR1 MNHEY, CDR2 SMNVEV (reference sequence). The CDR3 has 16 residues. Here the CDR3 reads CASRVSGTDTDNEQFF. The DNA for the CDR3 is TGTGCCAGCAGGGTATCCGGGACAGATACCGACAATGAGCAGTTCTTC.

The CDR3 loop is CASSSEWDSGTEAFF. The CDR3 nucleotides read TGTGCCAGCAGCTCAGAATGGGACTCGGGCACTGAAGCTTTCTTT. The chain joins TRBV7-9 to TRBJ1-1, with D possibly being TRBD1 (5 bases). CDR3 length: 15 residues. V was clipped by 4 bases and J by 4 bases, with 16 bases between them. The germline V gene has CDR1 SEHNR and CDR2 FQNEAQ (reference sequence).

This rearrangement joins TRBV18 to TRBJ1-1; no definite D call. V gave up 1 base and J gave up 1 base, with 13 bases separating them. This CDR3 has 16 amino acids. Germline V gives CDR1 KGHSH, CDR2 LQKENI. The CDR3 reads CASSPLPDMANTEAFF. As DNA, the CDR3 is TGTGCCAGCTCACCACTACCCGACATGGCGAACACTGAAGCTTTCTTT.

The J gene is TRBJ1-1, the V gene TRBV12-1; the table's D call TRBD1 went unverified against the DNA. TRBV12-1 is tagged as a pseudogene. The CDR3 covers 17 residues. This CDR3 reads CASSRLARGEGNTEAFF. Here the CDR3 DNA reads TGTGCCAGCAGCCGCTTAGCCAGGGGAGAGGGTAACACTGAAGCTTTCTTT.

This chain uses TRBV15 with TRBJ1-1; unclear D gene. The CDR3 extends over 13 amino acids. Between the trimmed V and J ends, which lost 6 bases and 3 bases, there was a span of 11 bases. Per the germline V gene, CDR1 is LNHNV and CDR2 is YYDKDF (reference sequence). The CDR3 sequence is CATSSGFDTEAFF. As DNA, the CDR3 is TGTGCCACCAGTAGCGGGTTTGACACTGAAGCTTTCTTT. The full variable domain, rest sourced from reference TRBV15 and TRBJ1-1, is DAMVIQNPRYQVTQFGKPVTLSCSQTLNHNVMYWYQQKSSQAPKLLFHYYDKDFNNEADTPDNFQSRRPNTSFCFLDIRSPGLGDTAMYLCATSSGFDTEAFFGQGTRLTVV.